One sample yielded the 6 T cell receptor beta chains listed below, sequenced in a study of blood T cell repertoires in COVID-19. The protocol was immunoSEQ multiplex PCR, while the TCRdb copy is restricted to in-frame clones and leaves out a portion. Here the sample spans 200,000 to 250,000 clones, roughly 80% being singletons. The material sequenced was peripheral blood. Receptors originate from a woman in her 70s with COVID-19, enrolled during active disease.

The chain joins TRBV19 to TRBJ1-1, with D possibly matching TRBD1 (6 bases). CDR3 size: 17 residues. Germline CDR1 reads LNHDA; CDR2 reads SQIVND (reference sequence). V gave up 5 bases and J gave up 0 bases, with 19 bases separating them. CDR3 protein: CASSLQGPSRMNTEAFF. The CDR3 DNA reads TGTGCCAGTAGTTTACAGGGACCAAGTAGAATGAACACTGAAGCTTTCTTT.

The J gene is TRBJ1-1, the V gene TRBV13; 8 bases agree with TRBD1. CDR1 and CDR2 (germline): PRHDT, FYEKMQ (reference sequence). After removal of 6 bases from V and 4 bases from J, the junction contained 4 bases not matched to a gene. CDR3 length: 13 amino acids. The CDR3 DNA reads as TGTGCCAGCAGATTTACAGGGGGCACTGAAGCTTTCTTT. Translating gives CASRFTGGTEAFF.

This chain uses TRBV28 with TRBJ2-1; no reliable D call. CDR1 and CDR2 (germline): MDHEN, SYDVKM. There are 11 residues in the CDR3. Trimming cost V 7 bases and J 6 bases, with 7 bases left between them. CDR3 residues: CASKRFNEQFF. Here the CDR3 DNA reads TGTGCCAGCAAGAGATTCAATGAGCAGTTCTTC. Variable domain in full (rest from reference TRBV28 and TRBJ2-1): DVKVTQSSRYLVKRTGEKVFLECVQDMDHENMFWYRQDPGLGLRLIYFSYDVKMKEKGDIPEGYSVSREKKERFSLILESASTNQTSMYLCASKRFNEQFFGPGTRLTVL.

V is TRBV10-1 and J is TRBJ2-5, with D possibly TRBD1 on 6 matching bases. CDR1 and CDR2 from the germline V gene are WNHNN and SYGVQD (reference sequence). Trimming cost V 6 bases and J 5 bases, with 13 bases left between them. The CDR3 contains 13 residues. Here the CDR3 DNA reads TGCGCCAGCAGCGGACAGCTTGGGGAGACCCAGTACTTC. It specifies CASSGQLGETQYF.

CDR3 in amino acids: CASSWVGLAGGPVYEQYF. The CDR3 nucleotides read TGCGCCAGCAGCTGGGTGGGACTAGCGGGAGGGCCAGTCTACGAGCAGTACTTC. This chain links TRBV5-1 with TRBJ2-7; 16 nucleotides align to TRBD2. In germline, CDR1 is SGHRS, CDR2 YFSETQ. The CDR3 spans 18 residues. Trimming took 3 bases from V and 3 from J; bases not matched to a gene: 9.

CDR3 loop: CASSQVSENYGYTF. The DNA for the CDR3 is TGCGCCAGCAGCCAAGTTTCGGAGAACTATGGCTACACCTTC. J is TRBJ1-2 and V is TRBV4-1; no reliable D call. V dropped 1 base and J dropped 2 bases, with 8 bases sitting between them. This CDR3 has 14 amino acids. Germline V lookup: CDR1 MGHRA, CDR2 YSYEKL.